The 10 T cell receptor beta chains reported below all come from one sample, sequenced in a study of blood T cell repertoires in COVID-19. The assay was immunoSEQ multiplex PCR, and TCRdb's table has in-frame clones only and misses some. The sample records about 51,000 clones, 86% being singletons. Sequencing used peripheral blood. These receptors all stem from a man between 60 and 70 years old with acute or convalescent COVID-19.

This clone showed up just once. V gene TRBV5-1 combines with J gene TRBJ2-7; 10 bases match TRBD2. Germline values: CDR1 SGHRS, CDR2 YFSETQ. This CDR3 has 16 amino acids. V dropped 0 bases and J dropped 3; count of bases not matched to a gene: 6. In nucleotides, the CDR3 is TGCGCCAGCAGCTTGGCCTCCGGACTAGCGGTCTACGAGCAGTACTTC. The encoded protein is CASSLASGLAVYEQYF.

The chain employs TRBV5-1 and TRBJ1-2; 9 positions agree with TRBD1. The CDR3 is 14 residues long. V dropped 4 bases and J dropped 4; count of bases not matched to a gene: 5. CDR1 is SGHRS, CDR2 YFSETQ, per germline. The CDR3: CASSEGQGLYGYTF. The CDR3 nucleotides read TGCGCCAGCAGCGAGGGACAGGGACTCTATGGCTACACCTTC.

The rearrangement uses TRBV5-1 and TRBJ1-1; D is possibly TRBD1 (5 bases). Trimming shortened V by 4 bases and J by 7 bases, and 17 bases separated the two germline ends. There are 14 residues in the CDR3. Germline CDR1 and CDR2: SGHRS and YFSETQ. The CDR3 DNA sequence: TGCGCCAGCAGCCCGGGGGTCAGGGCTAGTGAAGCTTTCTTT. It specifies CASSPGVRASEAFF.

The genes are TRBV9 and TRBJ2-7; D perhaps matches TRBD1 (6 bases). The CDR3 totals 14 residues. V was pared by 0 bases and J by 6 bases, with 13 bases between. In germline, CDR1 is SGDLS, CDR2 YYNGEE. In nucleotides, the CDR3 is TGTGCCAGCAGCGTAGCCCCCTCAGGGGCCGAGCAGTACTTC. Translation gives CASSVAPSGAEQYF.

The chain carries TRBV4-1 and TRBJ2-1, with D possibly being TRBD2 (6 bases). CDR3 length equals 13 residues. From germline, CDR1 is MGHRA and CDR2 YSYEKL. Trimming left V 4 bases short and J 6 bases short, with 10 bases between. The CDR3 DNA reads TGCGCCAGCAGCCTGCAGGGAGGCAATGAGCAGTTCTTC. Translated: CASSLQGGNEQFF.

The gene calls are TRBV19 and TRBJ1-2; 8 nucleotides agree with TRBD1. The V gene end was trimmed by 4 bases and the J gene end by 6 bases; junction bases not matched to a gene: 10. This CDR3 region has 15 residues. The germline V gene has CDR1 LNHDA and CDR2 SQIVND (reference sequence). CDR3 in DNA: TGTGCCAGTAGTACGACCCCCGGGACAGGACATGGCTACACCTTC. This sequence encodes CASSTTPGTGHGYTF. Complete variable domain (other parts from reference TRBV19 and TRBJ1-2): DGGITQSPKYLFRKEGQNVTLSCEQNLNHDAMYWYRQDPGQGLRLIYYSQIVNDFQKGDIAEGYSVSREKKESFPLTVTSAQKNPTAFYLCASSTTPGTGHGYTFGSGTRLTVV.

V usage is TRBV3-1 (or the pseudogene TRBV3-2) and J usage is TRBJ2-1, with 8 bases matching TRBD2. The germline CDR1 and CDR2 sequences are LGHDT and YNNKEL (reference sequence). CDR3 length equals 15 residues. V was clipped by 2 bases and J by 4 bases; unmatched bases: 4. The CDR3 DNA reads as TGTGCCAGCAGCCAAACTAGCGGAGGGTACAATGAGCAGTTCTTC. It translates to CASSQTSGGYNEQFF.

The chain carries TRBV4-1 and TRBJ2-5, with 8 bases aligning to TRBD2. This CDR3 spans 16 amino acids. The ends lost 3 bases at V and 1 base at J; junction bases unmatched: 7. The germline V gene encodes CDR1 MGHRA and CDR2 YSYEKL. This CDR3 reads CASSQFLAGIQETQYF. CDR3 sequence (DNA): TGCGCCAGCAGCCAGTTCCTAGCGGGTATCCAAGAGACCCAGTACTTC.

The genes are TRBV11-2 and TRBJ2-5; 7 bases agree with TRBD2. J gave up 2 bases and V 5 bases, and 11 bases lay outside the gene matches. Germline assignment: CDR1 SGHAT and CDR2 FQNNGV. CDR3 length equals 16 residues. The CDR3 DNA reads TGTGCCAGCAGCATCACGCCCCGGGACTATCAAGAGACCCAGTACTTC. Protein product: CASSITPRDYQETQYF.

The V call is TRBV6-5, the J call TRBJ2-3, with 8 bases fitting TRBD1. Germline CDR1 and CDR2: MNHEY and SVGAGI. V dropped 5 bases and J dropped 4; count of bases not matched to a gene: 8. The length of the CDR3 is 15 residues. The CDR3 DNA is TGTGCCAGCAGTAAAACAGGGGGGTCGGCAGATACGCAGTATTTT. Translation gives CASSKTGGSADTQYF.